A single sample gave rise to the 10 T cell receptor beta chains below, sequenced in a study of shared clonotypes between healthy human individuals. TCRdb's table, derived via immunoSEQ multiplex PCR, lists solely in-frame clones and lacks some. Among about 2.4 million clones listed, about 92% were seen once. The specimen sequenced was naive CD4+ T cells sorted from blood. Subset defined: CD45RA+ positively selected. The receptor set was obtained from a man aged 18 to 29 in good health.

The chain is built from TRBV9 and TRBJ1-1, with a tentative D call TRBD1 (6 bases). Trimming shortened V by 4 bases and J by 7 bases, and 20 bases separated the two germline ends. CDR1 is SGDLS, CDR2 YYNGEE, per germline. This CDR3 is built from 15 residues. The CDR3 nucleotides read TGTGCCAGCAGCTCAGAAACGGAAAGGGGGAATGAAGCTTTCTTT. Amino acid sequence: CASSSETERGNEAFF.

The chain combines TRBV7-2 with TRBJ1-1; a possible D gene is TRBD1 (5 bases). CDR1 is SGHTA, CDR2 FQGNSA, per germline. This CDR3 region has 14 residues. Trimming left V 2 bases short and J 5 bases short, with 12 bases between. CDR3 DNA: TGTGCCAGCAGCTTAATGGGGCGGGAGACTGAAGCTTTCTTT. Encoded protein: CASSLMGRETEAFF.

As for this clone: The same CDR3 can be traced to other DNA sequences in this sample. The V call is TRBV28, the J call TRBJ1-2; D is unresolved. In germline, CDR1 is MDHEN, CDR2 SYDVKM. V was pared by 2 bases and J by 2 bases, with 6 bases between. The CDR3 has 13 residues. CDR3 coding DNA: TGTGCCAGCAGTTTAAGGGAAAACTATGGCTACACCTTC. Translation: CASSLRENYGYTF.

The chain is built from TRBV28 and TRBJ2-3; 12 nucleotides line up with TRBD2. The CDR3 covers 14 residues. Germline trimming cut 6 bases from V and 7 bases from J; bases unmatched to any gene: 5. In germline, CDR1 is MDHEN, CDR2 SYDVKM. The chain's CDR3 is CASRASGGAYTQYF. CDR3 coding DNA: TGTGCCAGCAGAGCTAGCGGGGGGGCCTATACGCAGTATTTT. Filled out from reference TRBV28 and TRBJ2-3, the complete variable domain reads DVKVTQSSRYLVKRTGEKVFLECVQDMDHENMFWYRQDPGLGLRLIYFSYDVKMKEKGDIPEGYSVSREKKERFSLILESASTNQTSMYLCASRASGGAYTQYFGPGTRLTVL.

This clone was observed a few times. The identical CDR3 is also encoded by other nucleotide sequences in the sample. The rearrangement links TRBV5-1 to TRBJ1-3, with D perhaps matching TRBD1 (5 bases). CDR3 length equals 15 residues. Germline-derived CDR1 and CDR2 are SGHRS and YFSETQ. Between the trimmed V and J ends, which lost 0 bases and 0 bases, there was a span of 7 bases. For the CDR3, the DNA is TGCGCCAGCAGCTTGGGACAGACCTCTGGAAACACCATATATTTT. Encoded protein: CASSLGQTSGNTIYF.

This chain joins TRBV5-4 and TRBJ1-2; 9 bases line up with TRBD1. V was clipped by 4 bases and J by 7 bases; unmatched bases: 8. The CDR3 sequence is 14 residues long. From germline, CDR1 is SGHNT and CDR2 YYREEE (reference sequence). The CDR3 sequence is CASSPGQGEGGYTF. Here the CDR3 DNA reads TGTGCCAGCAGCCCGGGACAGGGTGAAGGTGGCTACACCTTC.

V gene TRBV28 combines with J gene TRBJ1-2; D not resolved. Deletions cut 3 bases from V and 5 bases from J, with 4 bases between. The CDR3 totals 11 residues. The germline CDR1 and CDR2 sequences are MDHEN and SYDVKM. The CDR3 coding sequence is TGTGCCAGCAGTTTCAATTATGGCTACACCTTC. As protein: CASSFNYGYTF.

V is TRBV4-3 and J is TRBJ1-5; 9 bases agree with TRBD1. The CDR3 loop spans 15 amino acids. Germline V gene sequence: CDR1 LGHNA, CDR2 YSLEER. With 3 bases clipped from V and 3 bases from J, the junction kept 3 bases outside the gene matches. CDR3 nucleotide sequence: TGCGCCAGCAGCCAGGACAGGGGATTCAATCAGCCCCAGCATTTT. Translating it yields CASSQDRGFNQPQHF.

The chain uses TRBV5-4 and TRBJ2-2, with D perhaps TRBD1 (6 bases). The germline V and J ends were trimmed by 1 base and 4 bases, with 8 bases remaining between them. Looked up from germline, CDR1 is SGHNT and CDR2 is YYREEE (reference sequence). This CDR3 region has 14 residues. CDR3 in amino acids: CASSLQGSTGELFF. The CDR3 DNA follows: TGTGCCAGCAGCTTGCAGGGGAGCACCGGGGAGCTGTTTTTT. Filled out from reference TRBV5-4 and TRBJ2-2, the complete variable domain reads ETGVTQSPTHLIKTRGQQVTLRCSSQSGHNTVSWYQQALGQGPQFIFQYYREEENGRGNFPPRFSGLQFPNYSSELNVNALELDDSALYLCASSLQGSTGELFFGEGSRLTVL.

Points on this clone: Compared with germline, one end of the junction differs, possibly owing to a read error. The chain links TRBV5-4 to TRBJ2-7, with a weak D call TRBD2 (5 bases). The CDR3 has 14 residues. Germline V gene sequence: CDR1 SGHNT, CDR2 YYREEE (reference sequence). The CDR3 here is CATFPGIRSSEQYF. The CDR3 nucleotides are TGTGCCACCTTCCCGGGGATTAGGTCCTCCGAGCAGTACTTC.